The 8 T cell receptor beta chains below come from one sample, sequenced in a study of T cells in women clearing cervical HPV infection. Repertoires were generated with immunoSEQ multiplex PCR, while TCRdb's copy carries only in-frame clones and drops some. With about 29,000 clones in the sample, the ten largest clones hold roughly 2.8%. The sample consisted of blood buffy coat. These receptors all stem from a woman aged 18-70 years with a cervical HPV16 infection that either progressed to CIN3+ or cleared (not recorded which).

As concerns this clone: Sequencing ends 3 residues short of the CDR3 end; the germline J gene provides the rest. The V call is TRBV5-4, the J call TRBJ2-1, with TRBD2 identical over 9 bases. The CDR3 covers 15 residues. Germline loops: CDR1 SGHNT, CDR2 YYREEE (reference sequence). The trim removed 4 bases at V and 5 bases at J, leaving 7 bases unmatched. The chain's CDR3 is CASSPGLAFNNEQFF. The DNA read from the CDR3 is TGTGCCAGCAGCCCGGGACTAGCATTCAACAATGAG.

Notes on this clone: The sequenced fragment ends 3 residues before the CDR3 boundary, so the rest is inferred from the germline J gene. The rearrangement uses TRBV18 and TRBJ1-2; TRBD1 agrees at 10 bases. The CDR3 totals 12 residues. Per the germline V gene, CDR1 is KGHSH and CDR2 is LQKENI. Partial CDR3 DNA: TGTGCCAGCTCGGGGACAGGGGACGGC. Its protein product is CASSGTGDG. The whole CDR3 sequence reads CASSGTGDGYTF.

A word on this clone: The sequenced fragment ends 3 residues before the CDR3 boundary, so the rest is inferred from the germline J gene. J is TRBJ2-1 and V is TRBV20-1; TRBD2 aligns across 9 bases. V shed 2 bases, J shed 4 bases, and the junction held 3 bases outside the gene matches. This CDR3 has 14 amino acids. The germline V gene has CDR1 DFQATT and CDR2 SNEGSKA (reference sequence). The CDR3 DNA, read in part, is TGCAGTGCTAGATCGACTAGCGGTTACAATGAG. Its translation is CSARSTSGYNE. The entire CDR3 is CSARSTSGYNEQFF.

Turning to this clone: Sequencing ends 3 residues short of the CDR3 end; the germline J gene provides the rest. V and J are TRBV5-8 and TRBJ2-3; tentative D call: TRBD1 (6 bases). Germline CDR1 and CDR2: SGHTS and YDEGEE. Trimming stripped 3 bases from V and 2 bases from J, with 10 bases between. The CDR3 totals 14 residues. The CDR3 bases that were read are TGTGCCAGCAGCTATAGACAGGCCACAGATACG. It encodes CASSYRQATDT. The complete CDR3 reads CASSYRQATDTQYF.

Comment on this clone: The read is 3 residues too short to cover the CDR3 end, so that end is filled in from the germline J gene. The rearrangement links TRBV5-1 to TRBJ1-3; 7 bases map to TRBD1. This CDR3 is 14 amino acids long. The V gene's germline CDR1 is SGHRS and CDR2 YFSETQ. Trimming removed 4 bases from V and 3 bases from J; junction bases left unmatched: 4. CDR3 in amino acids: CASSQGGFGNTIYF. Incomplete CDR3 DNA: TGCGCCAGCAGCCAGGGGGGTTTTGGAAACACC.

The CDR3 protein is CASSIRWGRTDTQYF. CDR3 bases read: TGTGCCAGTAGTATAAGGTGGGGGCGCACAGATACG. V is TRBV19 and J is TRBJ2-3; TRBD1 is a possible D gene (6 bases). With the read ending 3 residues before the CDR3 end, the germline J gene is used to fill in that end. Trimming left V 2 bases short and J 1 base short, with 10 bases between. This CDR3 spans 15 amino acids. CDR1 and CDR2 from the germline V gene are LNHDA and SQIVND (reference sequence).

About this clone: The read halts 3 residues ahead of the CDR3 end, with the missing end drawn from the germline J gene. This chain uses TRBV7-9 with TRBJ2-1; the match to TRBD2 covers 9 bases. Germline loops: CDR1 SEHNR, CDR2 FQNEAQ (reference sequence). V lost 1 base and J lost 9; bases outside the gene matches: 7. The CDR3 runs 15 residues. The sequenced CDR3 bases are TGTGCCAGCAGCTTAGTCCAGCGGGAGGTTGGTGAG. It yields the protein CASSLVQREVGE. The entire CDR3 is CASSLVQREVGEQFF.

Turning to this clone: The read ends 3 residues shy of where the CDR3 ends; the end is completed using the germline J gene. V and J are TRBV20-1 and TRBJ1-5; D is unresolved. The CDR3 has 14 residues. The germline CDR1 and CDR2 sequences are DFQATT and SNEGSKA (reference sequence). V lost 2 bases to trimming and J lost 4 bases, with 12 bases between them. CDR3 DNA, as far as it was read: TGCAGTGCTAGATATCGCGGGGATAATCAGCCC. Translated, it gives CSARYRGDNQP. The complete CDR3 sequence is CSARYRGDNQPQHF.